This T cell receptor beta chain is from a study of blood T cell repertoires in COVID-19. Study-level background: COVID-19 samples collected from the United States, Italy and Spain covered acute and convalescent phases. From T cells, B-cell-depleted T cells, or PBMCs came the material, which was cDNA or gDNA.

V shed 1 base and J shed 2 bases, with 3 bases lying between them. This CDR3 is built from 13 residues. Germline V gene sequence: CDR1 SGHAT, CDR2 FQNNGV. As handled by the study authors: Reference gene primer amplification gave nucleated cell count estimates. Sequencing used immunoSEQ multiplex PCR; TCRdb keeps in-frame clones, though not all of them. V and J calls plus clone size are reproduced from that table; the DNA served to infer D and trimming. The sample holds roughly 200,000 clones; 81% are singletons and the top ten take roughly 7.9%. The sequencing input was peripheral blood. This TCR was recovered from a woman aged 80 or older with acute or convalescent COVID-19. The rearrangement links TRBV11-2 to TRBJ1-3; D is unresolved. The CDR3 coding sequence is TGTGCCAGCAGCTTAGCTACTGGAAACACCATATATTTT. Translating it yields CASSLATGNTIYF.